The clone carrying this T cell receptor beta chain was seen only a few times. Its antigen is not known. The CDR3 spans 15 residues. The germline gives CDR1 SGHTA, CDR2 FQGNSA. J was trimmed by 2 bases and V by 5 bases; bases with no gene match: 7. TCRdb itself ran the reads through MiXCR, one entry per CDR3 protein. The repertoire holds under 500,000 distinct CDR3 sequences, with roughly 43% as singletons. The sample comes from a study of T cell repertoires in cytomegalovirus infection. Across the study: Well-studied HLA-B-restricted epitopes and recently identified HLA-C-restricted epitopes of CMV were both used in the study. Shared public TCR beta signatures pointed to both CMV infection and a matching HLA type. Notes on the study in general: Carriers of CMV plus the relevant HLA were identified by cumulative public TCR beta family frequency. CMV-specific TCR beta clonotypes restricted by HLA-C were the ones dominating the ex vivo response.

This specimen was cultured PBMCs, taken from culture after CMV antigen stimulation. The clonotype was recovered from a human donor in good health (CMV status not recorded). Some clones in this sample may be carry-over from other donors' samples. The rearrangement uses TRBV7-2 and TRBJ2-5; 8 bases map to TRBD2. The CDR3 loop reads CASSGLAGGQETQYF. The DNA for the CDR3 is TGTGCCAGCAGCGGACTCGCGGGGGGTCAAGAGACCCAGTACTTC.